This T cell receptor (beta chain) comes out of a study of shared clonotypes between healthy human individuals. V was clipped by 0 bases and J by 0 bases, with 7 bases between them. CDR1 and CDR2 (germline): WNHNN, SYGVQD (reference sequence). CDR3 length equals 15 residues. Clones were sequenced by immunoSEQ multiplex PCR, and TCRdb holds only the in-frame ones, with some missing. Here the sample spans about 1.1 million clones, 60% to 85% being singletons. For this clone: Antigen specificity is unknown.

Notes on the study in general: Sampling involved blood alone; tissue repertoires likely differ. Owing to a small donor count, the genetic and exposure-history diversity represented was limited.

V is TRBV10-1 and J is TRBJ2-3; tentatively, D is TRBD1 (5 bases). The clonotype was recovered from a man between 18 and 35 years old in good health. Some clones in this sample may be carry-over from other donors' samples. Sequencing input: memory CD4+ T cells from PBMCs. Documented subset: CD45RA-negative fraction. CDR3 region: CASSESGRSTDTQYF. The CDR3 DNA reads as TGCGCCAGCAGTGAGTCGGGGCGGAGCACAGATACGCAGTATTTT.